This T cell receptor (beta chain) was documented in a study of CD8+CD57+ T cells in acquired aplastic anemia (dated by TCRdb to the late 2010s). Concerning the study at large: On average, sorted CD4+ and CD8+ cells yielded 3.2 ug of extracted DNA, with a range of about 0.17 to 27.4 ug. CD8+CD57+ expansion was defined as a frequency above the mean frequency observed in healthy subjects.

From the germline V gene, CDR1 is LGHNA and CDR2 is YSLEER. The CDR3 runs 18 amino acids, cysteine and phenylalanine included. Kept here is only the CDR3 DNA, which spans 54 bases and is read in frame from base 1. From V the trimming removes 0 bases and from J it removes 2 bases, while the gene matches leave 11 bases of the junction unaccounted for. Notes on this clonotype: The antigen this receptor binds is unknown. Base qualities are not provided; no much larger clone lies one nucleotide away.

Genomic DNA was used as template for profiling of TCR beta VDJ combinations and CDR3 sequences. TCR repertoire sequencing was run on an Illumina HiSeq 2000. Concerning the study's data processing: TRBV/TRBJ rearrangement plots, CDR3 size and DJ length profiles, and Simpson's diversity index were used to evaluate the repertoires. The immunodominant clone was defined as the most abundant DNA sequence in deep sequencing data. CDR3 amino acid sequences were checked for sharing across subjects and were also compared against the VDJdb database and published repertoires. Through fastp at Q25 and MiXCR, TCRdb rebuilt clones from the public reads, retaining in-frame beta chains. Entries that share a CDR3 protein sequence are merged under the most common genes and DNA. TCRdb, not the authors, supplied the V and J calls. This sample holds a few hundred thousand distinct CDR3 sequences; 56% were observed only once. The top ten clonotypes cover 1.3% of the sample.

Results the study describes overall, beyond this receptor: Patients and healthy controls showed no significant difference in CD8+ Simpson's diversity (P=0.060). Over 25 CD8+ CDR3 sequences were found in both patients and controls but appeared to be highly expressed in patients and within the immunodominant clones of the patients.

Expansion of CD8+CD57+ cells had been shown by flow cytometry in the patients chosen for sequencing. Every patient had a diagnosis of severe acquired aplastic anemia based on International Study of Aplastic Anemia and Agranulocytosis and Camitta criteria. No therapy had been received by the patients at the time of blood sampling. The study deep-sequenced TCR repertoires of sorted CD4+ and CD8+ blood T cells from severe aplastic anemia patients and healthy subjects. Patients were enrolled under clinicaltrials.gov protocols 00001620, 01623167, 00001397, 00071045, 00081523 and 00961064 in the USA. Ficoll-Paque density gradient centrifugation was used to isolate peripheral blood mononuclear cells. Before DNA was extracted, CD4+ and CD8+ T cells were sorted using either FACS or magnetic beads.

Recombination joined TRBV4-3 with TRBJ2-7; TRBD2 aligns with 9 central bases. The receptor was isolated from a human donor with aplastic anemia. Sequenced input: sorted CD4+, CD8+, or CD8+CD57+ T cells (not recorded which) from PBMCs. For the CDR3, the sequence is CASSQDTAGGSGPYEQYF. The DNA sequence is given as TGCGCCAGCAGCCAAGATACAGCGGGAGGTAGCGGACCCTACGAGCAGTACTTC.